The rows below give T cell receptor beta chains drawn from one sample of a study of shared clonotypes between healthy human individuals. The method was immunoSEQ multiplex PCR; TCRdb's version includes in-frame clones alone and lacks a portion of them. The sample lists hundreds of thousands of clones, about 74% occurring once. The sequencing input was memory CD4+ T cells sorted from blood. These receptor sequences come from a woman in her twenties or thirties in good health. Both conserved end residues are part of each CDR3. The order of the fields is J gene, D gene, clone size, V gene, CDR3 DNA, CDR3 protein. A D gene is named only where the DNA matches it firmly. Rows may omit the clone size; those that give it use once, few, many or a size class.

>TRBJ2-1|.|.|TRBV5-6
TGTGCCAGCAGCTTGGGTGAGGGGTTCGACAATGAGCAGTTCTTC
CASSLGEGFDNEQFF
>TRBJ2-5|TRBD2|many|TRBV19
TGTGCCAGTAGTCAGGGACTACAAGAGACCCAGTACTTC
CASSQGLQETQYF
>TRBJ2-1|.|.|TRBV11-1
TGTGCCAGCAGCCCCCAGGTTGGCAATGAGCAGTTCTTC
CASSPQVGNEQFF
>TRBJ2-1|.|many|TRBV7-2
TGTGCCAGCAGCTTAGGTAGCGGACTTTACAATGAGCAGTTCTTC
CASSLGSGLYNEQFF
>TRBJ1-3|.|.|TRBV4-1
TGCGCCAGCAGCCAAGCAGACGAGAACACCATATATTTT
CASSQADENTIYF
>TRBJ2-2|TRBD2|.|TRBV11-2
TGTGCCAGCTCCCGCCGTTTTCTAGCGGCGAACACCGGGGAGCTGTTTTTT
CASSRRFLAANTGELFF
>TRBJ2-6|.|.|TRBV5-6
TGTGCCAGCAGCTTGCTGGGCGCTGGGGCCAACGTCCTGACTTTC
CASSLLGAGANVLTF
>TRBJ2-2|.|.|TRBV25-1
TGTGCCAGCAGTGGGTTGGAACACACCGGGGAGCTGTTTTTT
CASSGLEHTGELFF
>TRBJ2-3|.|.|TRBV5-4
TGTGCCAGCAGCTTGGATCCGACGGGTACGCAGTATTTT
CASSLDPTGTQYF
>TRBJ1-2|.|.|TRBV6-6
TGTGCCAGCAGTTACCGGGACACCCACTATGGCTACACCTTC
CASSYRDTHYGYTF
>TRBJ2-5|TRBD2|.|TRBV6-5
TGTGCCAGCAGTTACTCATGGGGGGGTATGGAGACCCAGTACTTC
CASSYSWGGMETQYF
>TRBJ2-7|TRBD2|.|TRBV10-2
TGCGCCAGCAGTGCGGGACTAGCGGGAGTTTCCTACGAGCAGTACTTC
CASSAGLAGVSYEQYF
>TRBJ2-5|.|.|TRBV11-2
TGTGCCAGCAGCTCCGGGACTTTGGGGGGAGAGACCCAGTACTTC
CASSSGTLGGETQYF
>TRBJ2-3|TRBD2|.|TRBV4-2
TGTGCCAGCAGCCAAGCCGGGACTAGCGGGAGTTCAAATACGCAGTATTTT
CASSQAGTSGSSNTQYF
>TRBJ2-7|TRBD1|.|TRBV28
TGTGCCAGCATGGTGCAGGGGGCGCTGCCCTACGAGCAGTACTTC
CASMVQGALPYEQYF
>TRBJ2-7|TRBD2|.|TRBV5-1
TGCGCCAGCAGCTTAATGGCGGGAGGCGAGCAGTACTTC
CASSLMAGGEQYF
>TRBJ2-7|.|.|TRBV18
TGTGCCAGCTCACGTCTTGTTGCGACAGATAATTACGAGCAGTACTTC
CASSRLVATDNYEQYF
>TRBJ2-1|TRBD2|.|TRBV11-2
TGTGCCAGCAGCTGGCAACTAGCGGGAGTAAACAATGAGCAGTTCTTC
CASSWQLAGVNNEQFF
>TRBJ2-5|TRBD2|few|TRBV2
TGTGCCAGCCGACTAGCGGGTCTGGAGACCCAGTACTTC
CASRLAGLETQYF
>TRBJ2-3|.|.|TRBV11-3
TGTGCCAGCAGCCCACATTTCGCAGATACGCAGTATTTT
CASSPHFADTQYF
>TRBJ2-1|TRBD2|.|TRBV5-1
TGCGCCAGCAGCTTGGATGGCGGGAGCTATGAGCAGTTCTTC
CASSLDGGSYEQFF
>TRBJ1-4|.|.|TRBV19
TGTGCCAGTAGAAGGCCGTCAGCAACTAATGAAAAACTGTTTTTT
CASRRPSATNEKLFF
>TRBJ2-1|.|.|TRBV5-6
TGTGCCAGCAGCTTGAGCCGTACTCTCGACAATGAGCAGTTCTTC
CASSLSRTLDNEQFF
>TRBJ2-5|.|.|TRBV27
TGTGCCAGCAGTGGGGGGGGCCTGATGGAAGAGACCCAGTACTTC
CASSGGGLMEETQYF
>TRBJ2-3|TRBD2|.|TRBV9
TGTGCCAGCAGCGTAGGTGTTGCGGGAGTCCTCCTCACAGATACGCAGTATTTT
CASSVGVAGVLLTDTQYF
>TRBJ1-1|.|few|TRBV14
TGTGCCAGCGGATCATACATGAACACTGAAGCTTTCTTT
CASGSYMNTEAFF
>TRBJ1-1|.|.|TRBV4-1
TGCGCCAGCAGCCAGTCAAACACTGAAGCTTTCTTT
CASSQSNTEAFF
>TRBJ1-1|TRBD1|.|TRBV28
TGTGCCAGCAGCGAGACAGGGTTTAATTGGAACACTGAAGCTTTCTTT
CASSETGFNWNTEAFF
>TRBJ1-3|.|.|TRBV18
TGTGCCAGCCCCTCTGGAAACACCATATATTTT
CASPSGNTIYF
>TRBJ1-5|.|.|TRBV2
TGTGCCAGCAGTTCAGGGGCCGAGAGCAATCAGCCCCAGCATTTT
CASSSGAESNQPQHF
>TRBJ1-4|.|.|TRBV18
TGTGCCAGCTCAATTCGGGGTTCTAATGAAAAACTGTTTTTT
CASSIRGSNEKLFF
>TRBJ1-5|.|.|TRBV28
TGTGCCAGCAGTTGGAAGAGACAGGATGGATATCAGCCCCAGCATTTT
CASSWKRQDGYQPQHF
>TRBJ2-5|TRBD1|.|TRBV30
TGTGCCTGGGGACAGGGAGAGACCCAGTACTTC
CAWGQGETQYF
>TRBJ2-7|TRBD1|.|TRBV11-3
TGTGCCAGCAGCCCCGGACAGGGTAAGAGCTACGAGCAGTACTTC
CASSPGQGKSYEQYF
>TRBJ2-7|.|.|TRBV6-5
TGTGCCAGCAGTCGATCGACAGGCTACGAGCAGTACTTC
CASSRSTGYEQYF
>TRBJ2-7|.|.|TRBV2
TGTGCCAGCAGTCCCGACTCATCCGAGCAGTACTTC
CASSPDSSEQYF
>TRBJ2-3|TRBD2|.|TRBV28
TGTGCCAGCAGTTTACTAGCGGGAGCGGGAGATACGCAGTATTTT
CASSLLAGAGDTQYF
>TRBJ2-7|.|once|TRBV4-2
TGTGCCAGCAGCCAAGACCGGACCAAGCAGTACTTC
CASSQDRTKQYF
>TRBJ1-1|.|.|TRBV10-3
TGTGCCATCAGTGGATTTAGCAGGGAAGGGGTGAACACTGAAGCTTTCTTT
CAISGFSREGVNTEAFF
>TRBJ2-3|.|.|TRBV5-4
TGTGCCAGCAGTCATCCCGGGAGTTTAAGCACAGATACGCAGTATTTT
CASSHPGSLSTDTQYF
>TRBJ2-1|TRBD1|.|TRBV5-1
TGCGCCAGCAGCTTGGGGGGACAGCATGAGCAGTTCTTC
CASSLGGQHEQFF
>TRBJ2-7|TRBD1|.|TRBV5-1
TGCGCCAGCAGTTCCGGGACAGGATACTCCTACGAGCAGTACTTC
CASSSGTGYSYEQYF
>TRBJ2-5|.|.|TRBV29-1
TGCAGCGTTGATGTGTTGCAAGAGACCCAGTACTTC
CSVDVLQETQYF
>TRBJ2-3|.|.|TRBV5-1
TGCGCCAGCAGCTTGGGTCAGGGGCCTAGCACAGATACGCAGTATTTT
CASSLGQGPSTDTQYF
>TRBJ2-1|.|.|TRBV28
TGTGCCAGTTACAAGCGGGCCTCCTACAATGAGCAGTTCTTC
CASYKRASYNEQFF
>TRBJ2-1|.|once|TRBV6-1
TGTGCCGGAGGTTCACAGCTGAACAATGAGCAGTTCTTC
CAGGSQLNNEQFF
>TRBJ2-1|.|.|TRBV5-1
TGCGCCAGCAGCTCGGACTTAAGCTCCTACAATGAGCAGTTCTTC
CASSSDLSSYNEQFF
>TRBJ2-7|.|.|TRBV6-1
TGTGCCAGCTCCAACCTCCCAGGCTACGAGCAGTACTTC
CASSNLPGYEQYF
>TRBJ2-3|TRBD2|once|TRBV4-2
TGTGCCAGCAGCCAAGAAATAACGGGAGGGCTGGATACGCAGTATTTT
CASSQEITGGLDTQYF
>TRBJ1-5|.|many|TRBV10-2
TGCGCCAGCGCCCGTTCGGCATCCAGTCAGCCCCAGCATTTT
CASARSASSQPQHF